This TCR beta chain was sequenced in a study of graft-versus-host responses after intestinal transplantation. Study in general: Recipients across the board were started on anti-thymocyte globulin induction, then kept on tacrolimus and steroids for around 3 years. Study outcomes and limitations: The authors found GvH clones in recipient marrow, some appearing first in ileum or blood.

V lost 0 bases, J lost 4 bases, and 9 bases lay in between. This CDR3 has 14 amino acids. CDR1 is MNHEY and CDR2 is SVGAGI in the germline V gene. Only in-frame clones appear in the TCRdb table, and some are missing; sequencing was by immunoSEQ multiplex PCR. The table records tens of thousands of clones, just under 95% of them present only once. Comments on this clone: What it binds is unknown.

This TCR came from a human donor who received an intestinal transplant. Sequenced here: unstimulated CD4+ T cells sorted from spleen or lymph node cells, sampled before intestinal transplant. This chain links TRBV6-5 with TRBJ1-2; possible D gene TRBD1, 5 bases. Here the CDR3 reads CASSYSRTIYGYTF. The CDR3 coding sequence is TGTGCCAGCAGTTACTCCAGGACAATCTATGGCTACACCTTC.